Described below is a single T cell receptor (beta chain) sequence and its context. Its specificity is not known. The sample is drawn from a study of T-cell reconstitution after alpha-beta-depleted transplantation in children. CDR3 length equals 17 residues. Trimming at V came to 1 base and at J to 4 bases, leaving 7 bases not matched to a gene. Looked up from germline, CDR1 is SGHTA and CDR2 is FQGNSA. Findings and caveats of the study: The authors attributed T-cell counts and diversity one year after transplant mostly to newly produced T cells. Expanded graft clones numbering several hundred reportedly gave rise to alpha-beta T cells about two months after transplant. TCRbeta diversity was high at day 60 in some patients (a result of surviving recipient T cells and thymic progenitors).

The library targeted TCRbeta and was prepared with unique molecular identifiers. TCRdb independently ran MiXCR on the PCR reads; one entry per CDR3 protein. Of about 110,000 distinct CDR3 sequences listed, approximately 10% were seen once; the top ten hold less than 40%. The source material was PBMCs, sampled before TCRalphabeta/CD19-depleted stem cell transplant. This clonotype was sampled from a boy younger than 10 with acute lymphoblastic leukemia, due to receive a stem cell transplant. The rearrangement joins TRBV7-2 to TRBJ2-2; the match to TRBD2 covers 9 bases. The DNA of the CDR3 is TGTGCCAGCAGCTTAGTTAGTAGCGGGAGAGTCACCGGGGAGCTGTTTTTT. It specifies CASSLVSSGRVTGELFF.